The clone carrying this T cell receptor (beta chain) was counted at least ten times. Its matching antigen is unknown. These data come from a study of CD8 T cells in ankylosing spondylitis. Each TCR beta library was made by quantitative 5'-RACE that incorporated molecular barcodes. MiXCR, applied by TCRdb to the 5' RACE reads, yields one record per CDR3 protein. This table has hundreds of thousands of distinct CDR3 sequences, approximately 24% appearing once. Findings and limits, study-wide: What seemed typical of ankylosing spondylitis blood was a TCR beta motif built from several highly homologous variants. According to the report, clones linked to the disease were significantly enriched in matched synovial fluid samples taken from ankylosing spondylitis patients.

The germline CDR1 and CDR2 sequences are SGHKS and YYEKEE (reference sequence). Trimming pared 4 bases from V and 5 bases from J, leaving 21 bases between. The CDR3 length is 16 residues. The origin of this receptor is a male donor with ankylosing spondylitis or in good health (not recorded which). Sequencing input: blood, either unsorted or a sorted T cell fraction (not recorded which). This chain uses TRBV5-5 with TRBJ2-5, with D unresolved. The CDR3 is CASSAERTLWDETQYF. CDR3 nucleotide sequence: TGTGCCAGCAGCGCCGAACGGACGCTCTGGGATGAGACCCAGTACTTC.